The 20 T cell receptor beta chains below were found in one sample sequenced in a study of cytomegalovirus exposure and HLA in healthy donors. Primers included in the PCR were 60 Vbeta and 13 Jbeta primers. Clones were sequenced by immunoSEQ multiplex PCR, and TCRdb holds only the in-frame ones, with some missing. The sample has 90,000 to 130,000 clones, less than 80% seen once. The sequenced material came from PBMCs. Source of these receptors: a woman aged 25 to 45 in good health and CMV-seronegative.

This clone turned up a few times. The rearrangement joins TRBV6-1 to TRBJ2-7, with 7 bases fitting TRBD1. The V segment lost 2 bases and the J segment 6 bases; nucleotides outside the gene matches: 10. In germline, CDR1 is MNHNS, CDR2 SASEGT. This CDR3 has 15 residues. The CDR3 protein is CASSELITGELEQYF. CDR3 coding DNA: TGTGCCAGCAGTGAACTTATAACAGGGGAACTCGAGCAGTACTTC.

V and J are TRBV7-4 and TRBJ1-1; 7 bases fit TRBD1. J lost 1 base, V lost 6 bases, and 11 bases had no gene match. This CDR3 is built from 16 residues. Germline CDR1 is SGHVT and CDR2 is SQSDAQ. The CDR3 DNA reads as TGTGCCAGCAGTGAAATAGGGACAGCCCGGAACACTGAAGCTTTCTTT. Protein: CASSEIGTARNTEAFF.

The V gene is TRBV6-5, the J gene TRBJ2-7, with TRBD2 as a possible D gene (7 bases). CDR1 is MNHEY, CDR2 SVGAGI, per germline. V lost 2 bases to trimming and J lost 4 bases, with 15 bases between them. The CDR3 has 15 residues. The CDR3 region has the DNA TGTGCCAGCAGTTACGTCTCCGGGGGGCATTACGAGCAGTACTTC. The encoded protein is CASSYVSGGHYEQYF.

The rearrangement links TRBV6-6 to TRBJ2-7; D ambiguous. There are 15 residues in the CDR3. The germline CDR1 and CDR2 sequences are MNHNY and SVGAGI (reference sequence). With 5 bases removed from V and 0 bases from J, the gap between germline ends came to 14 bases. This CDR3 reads CASSQFAASSYEQYF. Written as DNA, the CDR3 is TGTGCCAGCAGTCAATTCGCGGCAAGCTCCTACGAGCAGTACTTC.

The CDR3: CASSLGAAGGPGEQYF. The CDR3 nucleotides read TGTGCCAGCAGCTTAGGCGCAGCGGGAGGGCCAGGCGAGCAGTACTTC. The rearrangement uses TRBV7-2 and TRBJ2-7; TRBD2 agrees at 10 bases. Germline CDR1 SGHTA, CDR2 FQGNSA. V shed 1 base and J 6 bases; nucleotides not matched to a gene: 9. The CDR3 consists of 16 residues.

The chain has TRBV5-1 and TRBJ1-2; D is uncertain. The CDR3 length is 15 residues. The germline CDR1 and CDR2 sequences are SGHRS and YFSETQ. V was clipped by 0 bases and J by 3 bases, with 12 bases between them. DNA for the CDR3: TGCGCCAGCAGCTTGGGTGCAGGTTCGTACTATGGCTACACCTTC. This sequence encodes CASSLGAGSYYGYTF.

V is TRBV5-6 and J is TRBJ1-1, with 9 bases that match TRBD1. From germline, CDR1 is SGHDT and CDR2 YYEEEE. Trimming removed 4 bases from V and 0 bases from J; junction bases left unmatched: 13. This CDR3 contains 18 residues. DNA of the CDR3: TGTGCCAGCAGCACTAACAGGGGGCCTCTAACGATGAACACTGAAGCTTTCTTT. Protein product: CASSTNRGPLTMNTEAFF.

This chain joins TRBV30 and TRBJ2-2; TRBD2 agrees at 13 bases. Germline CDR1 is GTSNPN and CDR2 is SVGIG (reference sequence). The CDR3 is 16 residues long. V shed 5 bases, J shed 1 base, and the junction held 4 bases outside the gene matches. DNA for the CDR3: TGTGCCTGGGTGGGACTAGCGGGGAAGAACACCGGGGAGCTGTTTTTT. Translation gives CAWVGLAGKNTGELFF.

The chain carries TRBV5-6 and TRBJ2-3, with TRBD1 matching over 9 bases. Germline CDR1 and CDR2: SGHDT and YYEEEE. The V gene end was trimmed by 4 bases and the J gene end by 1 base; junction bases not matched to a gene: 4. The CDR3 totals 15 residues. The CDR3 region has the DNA TGTGCCAGCAGCACGGGACAGGGTGGCACAGATACGCAGTATTTT. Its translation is CASSTGQGGTDTQYF.

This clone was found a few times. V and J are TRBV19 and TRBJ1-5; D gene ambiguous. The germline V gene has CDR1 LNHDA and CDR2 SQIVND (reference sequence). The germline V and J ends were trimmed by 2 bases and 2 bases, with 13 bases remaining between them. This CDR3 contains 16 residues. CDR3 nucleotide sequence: TGTGCCAGTAGTATAAAAAAGGCCGCGGGCAATCAGCCCCAGCATTTT. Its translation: CASSIKKAAGNQPQHF.

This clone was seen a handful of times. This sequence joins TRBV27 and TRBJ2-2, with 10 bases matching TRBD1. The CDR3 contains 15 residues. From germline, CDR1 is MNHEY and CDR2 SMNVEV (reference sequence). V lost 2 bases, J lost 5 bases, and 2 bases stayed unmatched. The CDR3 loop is CASSLGTGVTGELFF. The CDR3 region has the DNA TGTGCCAGCAGTTTAGGGACAGGGGTGACCGGGGAGCTGTTTTTT.

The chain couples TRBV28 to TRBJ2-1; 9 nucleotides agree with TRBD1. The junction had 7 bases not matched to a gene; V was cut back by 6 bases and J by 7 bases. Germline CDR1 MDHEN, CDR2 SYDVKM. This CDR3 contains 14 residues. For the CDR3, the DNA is TGTGCCAGCAGAATCGGACAGGGGCGGAATGAGCAGTTCTTC. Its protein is CASRIGQGRNEQFF. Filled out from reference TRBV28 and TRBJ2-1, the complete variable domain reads DVKVTQSSRYLVKRTGEKVFLECVQDMDHENMFWYRQDPGLGLRLIYFSYDVKMKEKGDIPEGYSVSREKKERFSLILESASTNQTSMYLCASRIGQGRNEQFFGPGTRLTVL.

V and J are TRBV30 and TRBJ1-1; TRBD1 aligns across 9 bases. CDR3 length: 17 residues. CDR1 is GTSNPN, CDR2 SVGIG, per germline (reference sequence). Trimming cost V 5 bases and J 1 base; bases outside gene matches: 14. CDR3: CAWGEQGAIGPNTEAFF. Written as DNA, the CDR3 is TGTGCCTGGGGTGAACAGGGGGCGATTGGGCCGAACACTGAAGCTTTCTTT.

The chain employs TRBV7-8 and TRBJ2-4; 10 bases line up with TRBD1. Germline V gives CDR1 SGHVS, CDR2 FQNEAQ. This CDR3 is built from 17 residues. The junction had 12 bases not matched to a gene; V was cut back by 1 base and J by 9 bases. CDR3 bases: TGTGCCAGCAGCTTAGGACCCTGGGGACAGGGGCGCCCCATTCAGTACTTC. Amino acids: CASSLGPWGQGRPIQYF.

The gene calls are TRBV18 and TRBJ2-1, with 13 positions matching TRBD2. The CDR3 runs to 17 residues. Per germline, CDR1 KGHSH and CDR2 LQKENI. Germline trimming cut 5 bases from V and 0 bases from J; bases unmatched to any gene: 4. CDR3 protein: CASSKTSGRSSYNEQFF. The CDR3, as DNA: TGTGCCAGCTCAAAGACTAGCGGGAGGAGCTCCTACAATGAGCAGTTCTTC. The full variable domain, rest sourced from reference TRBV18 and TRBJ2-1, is NAGVMQNPRHLVRRRGQEARLRCSPMKGHSHVYWYRQLPEEGLKFMVYLQKENIIDESGMPKERFSAEFPKEGPSILRIQQVVRGDSAAYFCASSKTSGRSSYNEQFFGPGTRLTVL.

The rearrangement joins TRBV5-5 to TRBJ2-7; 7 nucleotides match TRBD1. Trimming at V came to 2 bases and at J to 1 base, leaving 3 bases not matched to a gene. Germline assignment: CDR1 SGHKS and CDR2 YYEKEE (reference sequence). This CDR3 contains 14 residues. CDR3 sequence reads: CASSFPGQSYEQYF. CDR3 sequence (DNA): TGTGCCAGCAGCTTCCCGGGACAGTCCTACGAGCAGTACTTC.

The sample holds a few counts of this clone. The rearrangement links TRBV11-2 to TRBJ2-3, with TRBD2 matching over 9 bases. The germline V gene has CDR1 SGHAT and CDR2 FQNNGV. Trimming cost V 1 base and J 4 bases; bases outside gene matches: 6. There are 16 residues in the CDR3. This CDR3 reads CASSLGGLAGSDTQYF. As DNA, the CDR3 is TGTGCCAGCAGCTTAGGTGGGCTAGCGGGATCAGATACGCAGTATTTT.

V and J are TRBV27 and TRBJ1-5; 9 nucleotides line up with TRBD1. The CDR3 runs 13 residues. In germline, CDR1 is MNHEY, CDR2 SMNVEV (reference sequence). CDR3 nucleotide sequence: TGTGCGGGCCCGGGACAGGGACTTCAGCCCCAGCATTTT. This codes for CAGPGQGLQPQHF.

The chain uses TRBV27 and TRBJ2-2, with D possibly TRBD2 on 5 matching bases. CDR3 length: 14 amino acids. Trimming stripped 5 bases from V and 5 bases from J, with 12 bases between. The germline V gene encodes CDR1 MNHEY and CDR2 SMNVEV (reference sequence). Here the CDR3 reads CASSKAGGTGELFF. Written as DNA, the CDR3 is TGTGCCAGCAGTAAGGCAGGCGGGACCGGGGAGCTGTTTTTT.

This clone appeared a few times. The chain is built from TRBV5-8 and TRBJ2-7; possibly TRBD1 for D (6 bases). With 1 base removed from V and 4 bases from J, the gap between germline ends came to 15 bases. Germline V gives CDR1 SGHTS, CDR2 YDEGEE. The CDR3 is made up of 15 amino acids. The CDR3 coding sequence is TGTGCCAGCAGCTTGTATGGACAGTCCCCTTACGAGCAGTACTTC. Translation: CASSLYGQSPYEQYF.